The 4 T cell receptor beta chains below all came from one sample that was sequenced in a study of cytomegalovirus exposure and HLA in healthy donors. This table comes from immunoSEQ multiplex PCR, and its TCRdb copy is limited to in-frame clones, with some not included. Here the sample spans 50,000 to 70,000 clones, 85% to 95% being singletons. What was sequenced was PBMCs. These receptors all come from a woman under 30 in good health and CMV-seropositive.

The chain carries TRBV9 and TRBJ1-2; D is undetermined. Germline CDR1 reads SGDLS; CDR2 reads YYNGEE. The CDR3 length is 14 residues. Trimming removed 1 base at V and 0 bases at J, with 7 bases between. CDR3 sequence (DNA): TGTGCCAGCAGCGTAACACCCTCTAACTATGGCTACACCTTC. It yields the protein CASSVTPSNYGYTF.

The chain recombines TRBV28 with TRBJ2-7, with TRBD1 identical over 10 bases. Looked up from germline, CDR1 is MDHEN and CDR2 is SYDVKM. CDR3 size: 14 residues. V shed 4 bases and J 5 bases; nucleotides not matched to a gene: 5. CDR3 in amino acids: CASSSGQGINEQYF. The DNA for the CDR3 is TGTGCCAGCAGTTCGGGACAGGGGATCAACGAGCAGTACTTC.

This CDR3 reads CAISGPGTSGILDDEQFF. CDR3 DNA sequence: TGTGCCATCAGTGGGCCCGGGACTAGCGGGATTCTGGACGATGAGCAGTTCTTC. J is TRBJ2-1 and V is TRBV10-3, with 13 positions matching TRBD2. The CDR3 runs 18 residues. CDR1 ENHRY and CDR2 SYGVKD come from the germline V gene. V dropped 4 bases and J dropped 8; count of bases not matched to a gene: 14.

This chain links TRBV7-5 with TRBJ2-3; TRBD1, the D gene given by the table, was not confirmed from the DNA. TRBV7-5 is recorded as a pseudogene. CDR3 length equals 18 residues. As DNA, the CDR3 is TGTGTCAGAAGCCTCAATGATGCCCAGGCCCACGTTAGGTATACGCAGTATTTT. Translated: CVRSLNDAQAHVRYTQYF.